Listed below are T cell receptor beta chains from one sample, sequenced in a study of early T cells in non-severe SARS-CoV-2 infection. TCRdb used MiXCR to reprocess the 5' RACE reads, holding one entry per CDR3 protein. There are 53,000 or so distinct CDR3 sequences in the sample; around 10% occur only once, and about 8% lies in the top ten. Sequenced input: whole blood. These receptors originate from an adult who was a healthcare worker with PCR-confirmed SARS-CoV-2 infection or an uninfected control (not recorded which). Both conserved end residues are part of each CDR3. The order of the fields is CDR3 DNA, CDR3 protein, J gene, clone size, D gene, V gene. D genes are given only for firm matches. Clone size appears in some rows only: once, few, many, or a class for an expanded clone.

DNA: TGTGCCAGCAGCCCTGGGGCACAGGCGATCCAAGAGACCCAGTACTTC
CDR3: CASSPGAQAIQETQYF
J: TRBJ2-5
size: .
D: .
V: TRBV11-1

DNA: TGTGCCAGCAGTCGACAGGGGGGCCCGAGAGATACGCAGTATTTT
CDR3: CASSRQGGPRDTQYF
J: TRBJ2-3
size: many
D: TRBD1
V: TRBV2

DNA: TGTGCCAGCAGTCCAGACAGGGGAGTTGCAGATACGCAGTATTTT
CDR3: CASSPDRGVADTQYF
J: TRBJ2-3
size: .
D: TRBD1
V: TRBV2

DNA: TGCAGCGGAAATAAGGGGGGCACCGGGGAGCTGTTTTTT
CDR3: CSGNKGGTGELFF
J: TRBJ2-2
size: many
D: .
V: TRBV29-1

DNA: TGTGCCAGCAGCTTCGAGGGGCCAGGAAACACCATATATTTT
CDR3: CASSFEGPGNTIYF
J: TRBJ1-3
size: few
D: .
V: TRBV7-7

DNA: TGTGCCAGCAAGCGGGGAAGCACAGATACGCAGTATTTT
CDR3: CASKRGSTDTQYF
J: TRBJ2-3
size: few
D: TRBD2
V: TRBV2

DNA: TGCGCCAGCAGTGAGTCGAGGTGGACTAGCGGCGACCGCCAGGAGCAGTACTTC
CDR3: CASSESRWTSGDRQEQYF
J: TRBJ2-7
size: .
D: TRBD2
V: TRBV10-2

DNA: TGTGCCAGCGTAAGATACAATGAGCAGTTCTTC
CDR3: CASVRYNEQFF
J: TRBJ2-1
size: .
D: .
V: TRBV6-5

DNA: TGTGCCAGCTCCCCCAGCAGGGGCGGCGAGCAGTACTTC
CDR3: CASSPSRGGEQYF
J: TRBJ2-7
size: .
D: .
V: TRBV6-1

DNA: TGTGCCAGCAGTACCCCATGGGCGGGAGTGGCCAATGAGCAGTTCTTC
CDR3: CASSTPWAGVANEQFF
J: TRBJ2-1
size: many
D: TRBD2
V: TRBV6-2/TRBV6-3

DNA: TGCGCCAGCAGCCAAACAGAGACCCAGTACTTC
CDR3: CASSQTETQYF
J: TRBJ2-5
size: many
D: .
V: TRBV5-1

DNA: TGTGCCAGCAGCCCAACGCGGGCGGACACTGAAGCTTTCTTT
CDR3: CASSPTRADTEAFF
J: TRBJ1-1
size: many
D: .
V: TRBV28

DNA: TGTGCCAGCAGCCAAGGGGGACTAGCGGGAGGTGAGCAGTTCTTC
CDR3: CASSQGGLAGGEQFF
J: TRBJ2-1
size: .
D: TRBD2
V: TRBV3-1

DNA: TGTGCCAGCAGTTTGGCTGACAGGGAAGCACTTGATACGCAGTATTTT
CDR3: CASSLADREALDTQYF
J: TRBJ2-3
size: .
D: TRBD1
V: TRBV28

DNA: TGTGCCAGCAGTTTACTGGGACTGGGAACACAAGAGACCCAGTACTTC
CDR3: CASSLLGLGTQETQYF
J: TRBJ2-5
size: many
D: .
V: TRBV27

DNA: TGTGCCACCAGCAAGACGGGAGAAGCTTTCTTT
CDR3: CATSKTGEAFF
J: TRBJ1-1
size: .
D: .
V: TRBV15

DNA: TGTGCCAGCAGCCATAAAACAGGGGGCTGGTACGAGCAGTACTTC
CDR3: CASSHKTGGWYEQYF
J: TRBJ2-7
size: many
D: TRBD1
V: TRBV6-5

DNA: TGTGCCAGCAGCTCGGACAGGGGGAACACCGGGGAGCTGTTTTTT
CDR3: CASSSDRGNTGELFF
J: TRBJ2-2
size: few
D: TRBD1
V: TRBV7-9

DNA: TGTGCCAGCACTAGAGGACGGTCCGCGAACACTGAAGCTTTCTTT
CDR3: CASTRGRSANTEAFF
J: TRBJ1-1
size: many
D: .
V: TRBV12-3/TRBV12-4

DNA: TGTGCCAGCAGCCCCGCGCTAGCGGGGCCTGGGGAGCAGTTCTTC
CDR3: CASSPALAGPGEQFF
J: TRBJ2-1
size: few
D: TRBD2
V: TRBV7-3

DNA: TGCAGTGCTAGAGAGGTCGGCAATCAGCCCCAGCATTTT
CDR3: CSAREVGNQPQHF
J: TRBJ1-5
size: few
D: .
V: TRBV20-1

DNA: TGTGCCAGCAGTTTAGCGGGAGGGGCCTCCGGCAATGAGCAGTTCTTC
CDR3: CASSLAGGASGNEQFF
J: TRBJ2-1
size: many
D: TRBD2
V: TRBV12-3/TRBV12-4

DNA: TGTGCCAGCAGCCCCGGGACAGGGGGATATGACGGGGAGCTGTTTTTT
CDR3: CASSPGTGGYDGELFF
J: TRBJ2-2
size: few
D: TRBD1
V: TRBV6-5

DNA: TGCAGTGCTAGACCCGGACTAGTGGGTTTGGATGAGCAGTTCTTC
CDR3: CSARPGLVGLDEQFF
J: TRBJ2-1
size: .
D: TRBD2
V: TRBV20-1

DNA: TGTGCCAGCAGCATCCCCGGCGATACGCAGTATTTT
CDR3: CASSIPGDTQYF
J: TRBJ2-3
size: .
D: .
V: TRBV7-9

DNA: TGCAGCGTCATGGGACACCCGTTAAGAGAGGCTGAAGCTTTCTTT
CDR3: CSVMGHPLREAEAFF
J: TRBJ1-1
size: .
D: .
V: TRBV29-1

DNA: TGTGCCAACGCCAACTATGGCTACACCTTC
CDR3: CANANYGYTF
J: TRBJ1-2
size: .
D: .
V: TRBV28

DNA: TGTGCCAGCAGGTCTCCGGGACAGGGATCCTACGAGCAGTACTTC
CDR3: CASRSPGQGSYEQYF
J: TRBJ2-7
size: few
D: .
V: TRBV3-2

DNA: TGTGCCACGAGCGGAGTGGCGAACACCGGGGAGCTGTTTTTT
CDR3: CATSGVANTGELFF
J: TRBJ2-2
size: few
D: .
V: TRBV15

DNA: TGTGCCAGCAGCGAAGGCTCCGGGGGCTACGAGCAGTACTTC
CDR3: CASSEGSGGYEQYF
J: TRBJ2-7
size: few
D: .
V: TRBV9

DNA: TGTGCCAGCAGCCCAATAGGGACTGTGGTTAATTCACCCCTCCACTTT
CDR3: CASSPIGTVVNSPLHF
J: TRBJ1-6
size: many
D: .
V: TRBV2

DNA: TGTGCCAGCAGCTTAGATCTGTTACTAAAAGAGCAGTTCTTC
CDR3: CASSLDLLLKEQFF
J: TRBJ2-1
size: many
D: .
V: TRBV7-6

DNA: TGCAGCGTAGGGGACAGGGGGGACCCAGCGGCTCAAGAGACCCAGTACTTC
CDR3: CSVGDRGDPAAQETQYF
J: TRBJ2-5
size: many
D: TRBD1
V: TRBV29-1

DNA: TGTGCCAGCAGCTTGACAGGGTTCTTGTCCCTCCACTTT
CDR3: CASSLTGFLSLHF
J: TRBJ1-6
size: few
D: TRBD1
V: TRBV7-8

DNA: TGCAGTGCTAGATGGGGGCGCGAGCAGTACTTC
CDR3: CSARWGREQYF
J: TRBJ2-7
size: .
D: .
V: TRBV20-1

DNA: TGCGCCAGCAGCTCCTCAACAGCTGACTATGGCTACACCTTC
CDR3: CASSSSTADYGYTF
J: TRBJ1-2
size: few
D: .
V: TRBV5-1

DNA: TGTGCCAGTAGTATGCAGGCTCGGAACTATGGCTACACCTTC
CDR3: CASSMQARNYGYTF
J: TRBJ1-2
size: many
D: .
V: TRBV19

DNA: TGTGCCAGCAGCCTTTCTCCGGGACTAGCGGGAGGCCACCCTTATGCTGAGCAGTTCTTC
CDR3: CASSLSPGLAGGHPYAEQFF
J: TRBJ2-1
size: .
D: TRBD2
V: TRBV3-1

DNA: TGCGCCAGCAGCCCTGCAGGGGTCCCTGGAAACACCATATATTTT
CDR3: CASSPAGVPGNTIYF
J: TRBJ1-3
size: .
D: .
V: TRBV5-1

DNA: TGTGCCAGTATTCAAGGACATGGGACAGCCTCCTACGAGCAGTACTTC
CDR3: CASIQGHGTASYEQYF
J: TRBJ2-7
size: few
D: TRBD1
V: TRBV19

DNA: TGTGCCAGCAGTTACCAGGGCAATCAGCCCCAGCATTTT
CDR3: CASSYQGNQPQHF
J: TRBJ1-5
size: many
D: .
V: TRBV6-5

DNA: TGCAGGGCGATTAGCACTGAAGCTTTCTTT
CDR3: CRAISTEAFF
J: TRBJ1-1
size: .
D: .
V: TRBV20-1

DNA: TGTGCTAGTGGAGCCGGGACAGAACTCCCCGGGGAGCTGTTTTTT
CDR3: CASGAGTELPGELFF
J: TRBJ2-2
size: many
D: TRBD1
V: TRBV12-5

DNA: TGTGCCAGCTCACCGACCGGGACTAGGAACACTGAAGCTTTCTTT
CDR3: CASSPTGTRNTEAFF
J: TRBJ1-1
size: .
D: .
V: TRBV18

DNA: TGTGCCAGCAGTGAAGAGCCGACAGGGGTCTATCGGGCGGATACGCAGTATTTT
CDR3: CASSEEPTGVYRADTQYF
J: TRBJ2-3
size: many
D: TRBD1
V: TRBV2

DNA: TGCAGTGCTAGATCCCAGGGGAATCAGCCCCAGCATTTT
CDR3: CSARSQGNQPQHF
J: TRBJ1-5
size: .
D: .
V: TRBV20-1

DNA: TGTGCCAGCAGCCAAGGATCGACAGGGAATCAGGAGCAGTTCTTC
CDR3: CASSQGSTGNQEQFF
J: TRBJ2-1
size: once
D: TRBD1
V: TRBV3-1

DNA: TGTGCCACTACTAGCGGGGCTTTTTACGAGCAGTACTTC
CDR3: CATTSGAFYEQYF
J: TRBJ2-7
size: many
D: TRBD2
V: TRBV12-3/TRBV12-4

DNA: TGCGCCAGCAGCCACGGACAGGACACGTACGAGCAGTACTTC
CDR3: CASSHGQDTYEQYF
J: TRBJ2-7
size: .
D: TRBD1
V: TRBV5-1

DNA: TGTGCCAGCAGCGAAAATCCGCAACTAGCGGGACGGTCCTACAATGAGCAGTTCTTC
CDR3: CASSENPQLAGRSYNEQFF
J: TRBJ2-1
size: .
D: TRBD2
V: TRBV9